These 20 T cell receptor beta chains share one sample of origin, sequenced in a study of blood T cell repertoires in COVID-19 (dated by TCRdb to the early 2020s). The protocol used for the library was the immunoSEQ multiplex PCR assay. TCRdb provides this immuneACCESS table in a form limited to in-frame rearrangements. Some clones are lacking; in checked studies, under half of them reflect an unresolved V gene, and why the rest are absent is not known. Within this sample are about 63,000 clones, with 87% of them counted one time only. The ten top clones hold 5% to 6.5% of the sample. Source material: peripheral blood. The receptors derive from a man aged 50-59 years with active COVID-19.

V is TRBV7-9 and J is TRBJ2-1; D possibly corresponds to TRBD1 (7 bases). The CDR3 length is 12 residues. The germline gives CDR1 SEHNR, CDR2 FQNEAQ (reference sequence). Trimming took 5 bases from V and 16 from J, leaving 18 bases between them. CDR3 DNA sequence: TGTGCCAGCAGCGAACGACAGGGAGGATTCTTCTTC. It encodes CASSERQGGFFF.

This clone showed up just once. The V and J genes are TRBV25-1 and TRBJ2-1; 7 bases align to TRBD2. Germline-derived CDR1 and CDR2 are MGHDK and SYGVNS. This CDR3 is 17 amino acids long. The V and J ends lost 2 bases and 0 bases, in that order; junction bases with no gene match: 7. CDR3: CASSELPGGPSYNEQFF. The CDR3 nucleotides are TGTGCCAGCAGTGAACTTCCGGGAGGCCCCTCCTACAATGAGCAGTTCTTC.

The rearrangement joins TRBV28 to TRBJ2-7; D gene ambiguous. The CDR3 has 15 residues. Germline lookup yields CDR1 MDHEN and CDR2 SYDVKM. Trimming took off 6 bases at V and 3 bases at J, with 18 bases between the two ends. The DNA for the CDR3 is TGTGCCAGCAGCTTCCGTGGCAGGAACCGCTACGAGCAGTACTTC. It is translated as CASSFRGRNRYEQYF.

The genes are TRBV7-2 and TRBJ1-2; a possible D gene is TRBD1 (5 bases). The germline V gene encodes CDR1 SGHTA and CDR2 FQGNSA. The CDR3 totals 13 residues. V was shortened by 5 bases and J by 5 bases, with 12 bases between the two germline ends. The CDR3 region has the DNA TGTGCCAGCAGCCCGGTGGAGGGGTATGGCTACACCTTC. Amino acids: CASSPVEGYGYTF.

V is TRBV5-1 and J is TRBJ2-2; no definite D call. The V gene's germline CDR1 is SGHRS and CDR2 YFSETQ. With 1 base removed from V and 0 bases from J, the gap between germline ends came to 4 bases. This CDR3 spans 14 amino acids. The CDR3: CASSLRPNTGELFF. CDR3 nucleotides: TGCGCCAGCAGCTTGCGTCCGAACACCGGGGAGCTGTTTTTT. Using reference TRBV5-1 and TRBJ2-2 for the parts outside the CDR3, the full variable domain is KAGVTQTPRYLIKTRGQQVTLSCSPISGHRSVSWYQQTPGQGLQFLFEYFSETQRNKGNFPGRFSGRQFSNSRSEMNVSTLELGDSALYLCASSLRPNTGELFFGEGSRLTVL.

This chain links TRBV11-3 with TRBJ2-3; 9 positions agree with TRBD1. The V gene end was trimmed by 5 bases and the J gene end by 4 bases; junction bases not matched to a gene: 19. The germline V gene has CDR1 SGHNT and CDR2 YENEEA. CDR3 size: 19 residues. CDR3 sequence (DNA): TGTGCCAGCAGCCCGATGACTGTCTTTACAGGGGGCGCTTCAGATACGCAGTATTTT. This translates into CASSPMTVFTGGASDTQYF. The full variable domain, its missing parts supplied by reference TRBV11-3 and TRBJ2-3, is EAGVVQSPRYKIIEKKQPVAFWCNPISGHNTLYWYLQNLGQGPELLIRYENEEAVDDSQLPKDRFSAERLKGVDSTLKIQPAELGDSAVYLCASSPMTVFTGGASDTQYFGPGTRLTVL.

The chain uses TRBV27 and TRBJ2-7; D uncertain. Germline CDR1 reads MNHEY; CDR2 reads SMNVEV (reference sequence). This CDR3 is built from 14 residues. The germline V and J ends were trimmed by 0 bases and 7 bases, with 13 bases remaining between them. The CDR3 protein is CASSLSYQIVEQYF. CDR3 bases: TGTGCCAGCAGTTTATCCTACCAAATCGTAGAGCAGTACTTC.

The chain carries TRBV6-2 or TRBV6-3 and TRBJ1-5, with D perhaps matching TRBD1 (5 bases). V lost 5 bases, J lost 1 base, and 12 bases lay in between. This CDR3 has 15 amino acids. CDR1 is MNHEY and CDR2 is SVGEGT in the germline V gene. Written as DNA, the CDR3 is TGTGCCAGCAGTCTCCCCCCAGGGAGCAATCAGCCCCAGCATTTT. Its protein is CASSLPPGSNQPQHF.

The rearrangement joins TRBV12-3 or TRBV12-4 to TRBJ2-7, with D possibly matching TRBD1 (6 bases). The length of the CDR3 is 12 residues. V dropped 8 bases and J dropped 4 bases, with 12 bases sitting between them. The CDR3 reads CASGTQGYEQYF. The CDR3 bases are TGTGCCAGCGGAACACAGGGTTACGAGCAGTACTTC.

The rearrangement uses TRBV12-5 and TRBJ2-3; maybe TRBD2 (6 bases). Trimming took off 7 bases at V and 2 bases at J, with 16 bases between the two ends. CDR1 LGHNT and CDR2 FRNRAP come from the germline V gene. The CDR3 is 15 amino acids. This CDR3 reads CASDRRAGHTDTQYF. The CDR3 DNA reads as TGTGCTAGTGACCGGAGGGCAGGCCACACAGATACGCAGTATTTT.

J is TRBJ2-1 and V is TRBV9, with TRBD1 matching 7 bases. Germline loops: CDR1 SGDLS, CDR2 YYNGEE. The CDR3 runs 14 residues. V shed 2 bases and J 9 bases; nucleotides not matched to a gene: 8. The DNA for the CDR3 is TGTGCCAGCAGCGTTACGACAGGGTTTTCTGAGCAGTTCTTC. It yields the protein CASSVTTGFSEQFF.

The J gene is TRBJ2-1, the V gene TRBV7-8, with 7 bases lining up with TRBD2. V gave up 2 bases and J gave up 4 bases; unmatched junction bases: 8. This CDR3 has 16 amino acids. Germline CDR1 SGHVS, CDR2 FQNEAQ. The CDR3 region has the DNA TGTGCCAGCAGCTTACCCGCTGCTAGCGGATACAATGAGCAGTTCTTC. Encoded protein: CASSLPAASGYNEQFF.

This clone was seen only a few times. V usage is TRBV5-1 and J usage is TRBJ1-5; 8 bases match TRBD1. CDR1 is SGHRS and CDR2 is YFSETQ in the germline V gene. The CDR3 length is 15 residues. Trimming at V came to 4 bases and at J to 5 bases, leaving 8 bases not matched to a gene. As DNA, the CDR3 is TGCGCCAGCAGCCGCACAGGGGGGGCGGATCAGCCCCAGCATTTT. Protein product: CASSRTGGADQPQHF.

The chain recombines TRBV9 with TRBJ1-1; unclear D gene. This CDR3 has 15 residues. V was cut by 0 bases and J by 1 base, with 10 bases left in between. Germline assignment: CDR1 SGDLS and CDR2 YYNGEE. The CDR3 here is CASSVGLLGNTEAFF. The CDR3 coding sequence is TGTGCCAGCAGCGTAGGACTGTTGGGGAACACTGAAGCTTTCTTT. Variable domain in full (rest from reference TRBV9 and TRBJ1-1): DSGVTQTPKHLITATGQRVTLRCSPRSGDLSVYWYQQSLDQGLQFLIQYYNGEERAKGNILERFSAQQFPDLHSELNLSSLELGDSALYFCASSVGLLGNTEAFFGQGTRLTVV.

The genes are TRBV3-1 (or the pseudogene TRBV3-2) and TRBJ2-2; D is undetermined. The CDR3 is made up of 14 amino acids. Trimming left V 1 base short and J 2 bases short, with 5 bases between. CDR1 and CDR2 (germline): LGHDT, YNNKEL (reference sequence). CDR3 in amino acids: CASSQVVNTGELFF. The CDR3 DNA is TGTGCCAGCAGCCAAGTAGTTAACACCGGGGAGCTGTTTTTT.

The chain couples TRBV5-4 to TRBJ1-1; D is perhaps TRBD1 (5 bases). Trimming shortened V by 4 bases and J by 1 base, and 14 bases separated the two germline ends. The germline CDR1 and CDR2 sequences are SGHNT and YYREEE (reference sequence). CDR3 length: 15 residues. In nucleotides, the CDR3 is TGTGCCAGCAGCCCCCGTCAGGGTAGGAACACTGAAGCTTTCTTT. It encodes CASSPRQGRNTEAFF. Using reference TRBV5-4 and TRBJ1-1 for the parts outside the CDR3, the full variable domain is ETGVTQSPTHLIKTRGQQVTLRCSSQSGHNTVSWYQQALGQGPQFIFQYYREEENGRGNFPPRFSGLQFPNYSSELNVNALELDDSALYLCASSPRQGRNTEAFFGQGTRLTVV.

CDR3 coding DNA: TGTGCCAGCAGCTTAGTCGGAGGCCAGAACACTGAAGCTTTCTTT. Protein: CASSLVGGQNTEAFF. The J gene is TRBJ1-1, the V gene TRBV7-2; no definite D call. The CDR3 length is 15 residues. V was clipped by 1 base and J by 1 base, with 10 bases between them. Germline V CDR1 and CDR2: SGHTA, FQGNSA.

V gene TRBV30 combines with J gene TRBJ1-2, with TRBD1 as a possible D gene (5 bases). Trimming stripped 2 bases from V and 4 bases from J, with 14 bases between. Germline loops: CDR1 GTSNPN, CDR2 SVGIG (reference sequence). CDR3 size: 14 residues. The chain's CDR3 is CAWSRGRQTYGYTF. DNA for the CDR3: TGTGCCTGGAGTAGAGGTCGACAGACCTATGGCTACACCTTC.

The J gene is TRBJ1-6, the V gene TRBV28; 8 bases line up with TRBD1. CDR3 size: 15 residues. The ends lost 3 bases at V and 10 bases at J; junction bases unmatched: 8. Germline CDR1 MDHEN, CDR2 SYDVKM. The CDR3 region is CASSFSRTGPSPLHF. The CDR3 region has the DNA TGTGCCAGCAGTTTCTCACGGACAGGGCCATCACCCCTCCACTTT.

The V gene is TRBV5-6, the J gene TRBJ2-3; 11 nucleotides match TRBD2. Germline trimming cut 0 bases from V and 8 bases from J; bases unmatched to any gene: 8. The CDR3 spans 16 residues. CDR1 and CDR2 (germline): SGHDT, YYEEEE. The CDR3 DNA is TGTGCCAGCAGCTTGGGGGGTAGCGGGAGGGGACCTACGCAGTATTTT. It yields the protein CASSLGGSGRGPTQYF.